This T cell receptor (beta chain) originates from a study of T-cell reconstitution after alpha-beta-depleted transplantation in children. This clonotype was counted a single time. Its antigen is not identified. Study-level points and caveats: The origin of high day-60 TCRbeta diversity in some patients lay in surviving recipient T cells and thymic progenitors. Hyperexpanded clones declined; after one year, newly produced T cells mostly supplied diversity. Reportedly, roughly two months post-transplant, alpha-beta T cells arose from several hundred expanded graft clones.

As it was prepared, the TCRbeta library received unique molecular identifiers. TCRdb re-analysed the PCR reads in MiXCR, keeping a single row per CDR3 protein. The sample shows 200,000 to 300,000 distinct CDR3 sequences, roughly 26% of them seen only once. The germline V gene has CDR1 SGHRS and CDR2 YFSETQ. The CDR3 length is 16 residues. With V trimmed by 0 bases and J by 3 bases, 7 bases remained unmatched. Material: PBMCs, obtained before TCRalphabeta/CD19-depleted stem cell transplant. V is TRBV5-1 and J is TRBJ2-3; 7 nucleotides agree with TRBD1. The TCR sequence derives from a girl aged 2-10 years with Fanconi anemia, due to receive a stem cell transplant. The CDR3 loop reads CASSLGQGWGTDTQYF. The CDR3 DNA sequence: TGCGCCAGCAGCTTGGGACAGGGTTGGGGGACAGATACGCAGTATTTT.